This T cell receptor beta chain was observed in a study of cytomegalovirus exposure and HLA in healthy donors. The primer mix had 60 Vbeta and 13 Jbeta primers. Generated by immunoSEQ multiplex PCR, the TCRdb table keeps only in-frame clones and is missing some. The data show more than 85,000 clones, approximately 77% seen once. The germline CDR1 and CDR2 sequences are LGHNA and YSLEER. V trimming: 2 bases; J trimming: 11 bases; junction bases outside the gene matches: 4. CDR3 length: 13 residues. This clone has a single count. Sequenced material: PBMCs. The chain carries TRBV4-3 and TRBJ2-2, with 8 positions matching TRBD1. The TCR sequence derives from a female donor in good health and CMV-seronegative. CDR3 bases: TGCGCCAGCAGCCAATACTCAGGGGGCGAGCTGTTTTTT. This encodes CASSQYSGGELFF.